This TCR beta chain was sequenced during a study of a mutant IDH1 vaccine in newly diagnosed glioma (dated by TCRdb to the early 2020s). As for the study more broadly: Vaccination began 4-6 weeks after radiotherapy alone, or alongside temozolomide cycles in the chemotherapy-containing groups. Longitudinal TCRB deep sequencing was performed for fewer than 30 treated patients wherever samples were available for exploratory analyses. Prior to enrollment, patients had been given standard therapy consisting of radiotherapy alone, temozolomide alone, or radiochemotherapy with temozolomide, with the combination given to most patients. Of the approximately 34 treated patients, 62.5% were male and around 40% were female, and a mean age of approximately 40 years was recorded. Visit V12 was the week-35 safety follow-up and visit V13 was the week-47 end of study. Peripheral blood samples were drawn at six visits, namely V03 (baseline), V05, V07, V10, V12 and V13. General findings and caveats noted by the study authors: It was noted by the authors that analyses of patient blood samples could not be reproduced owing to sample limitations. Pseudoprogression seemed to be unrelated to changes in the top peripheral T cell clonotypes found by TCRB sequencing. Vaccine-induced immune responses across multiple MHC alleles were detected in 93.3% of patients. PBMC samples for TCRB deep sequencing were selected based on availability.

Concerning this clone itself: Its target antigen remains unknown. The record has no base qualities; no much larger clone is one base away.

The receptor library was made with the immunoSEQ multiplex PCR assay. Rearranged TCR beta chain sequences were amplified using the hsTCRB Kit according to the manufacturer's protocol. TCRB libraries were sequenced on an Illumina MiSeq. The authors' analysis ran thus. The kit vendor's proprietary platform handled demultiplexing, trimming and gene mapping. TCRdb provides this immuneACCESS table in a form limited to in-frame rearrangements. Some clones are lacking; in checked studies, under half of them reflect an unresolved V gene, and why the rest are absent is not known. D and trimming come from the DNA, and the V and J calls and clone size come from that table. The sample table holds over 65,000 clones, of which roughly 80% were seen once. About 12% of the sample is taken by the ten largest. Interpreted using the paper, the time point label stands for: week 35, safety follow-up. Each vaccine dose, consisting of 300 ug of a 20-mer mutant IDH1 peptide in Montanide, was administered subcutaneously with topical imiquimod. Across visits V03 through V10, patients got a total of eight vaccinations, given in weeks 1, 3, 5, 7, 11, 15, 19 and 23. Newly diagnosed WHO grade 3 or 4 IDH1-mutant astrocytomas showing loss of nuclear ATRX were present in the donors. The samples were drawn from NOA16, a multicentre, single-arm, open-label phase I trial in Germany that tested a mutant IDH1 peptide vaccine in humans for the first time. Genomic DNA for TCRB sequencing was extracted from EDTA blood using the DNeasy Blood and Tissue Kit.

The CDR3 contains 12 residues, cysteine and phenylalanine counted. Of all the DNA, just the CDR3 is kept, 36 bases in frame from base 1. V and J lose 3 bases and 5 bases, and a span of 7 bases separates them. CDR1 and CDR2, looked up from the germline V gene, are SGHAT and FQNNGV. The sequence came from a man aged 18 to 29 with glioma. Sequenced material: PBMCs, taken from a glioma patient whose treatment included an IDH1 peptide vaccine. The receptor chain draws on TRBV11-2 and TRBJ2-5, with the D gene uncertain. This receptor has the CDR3 CASSFNDETQYF. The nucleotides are TGTGCCAGCAGCTTTAATGACGAGACCCAGTACTTC.